The present T cell receptor (beta chain) was sequenced within a study of blood T cell repertoires in COVID-19. About the study: In each case, the material was cDNA or gDNA derived from T cells, B-cell-depleted T cells, or PBMCs.

CDR1 is MGHRA and CDR2 is YSYEKL in the germline V gene. Losses at the gene ends were 1 base for V and 12 bases for J; bases not matched to a gene: 7. The CDR3 length is 13 residues. The sample holds a few counts of this clone. Clinical history as reported by participants underpinned cohort assignment. Assay: immunoSEQ multiplex PCR; the TCRdb copy retains only in-frame clones and omits some. Of about 180,000 clones listed, 86% are singletons. The receptor's source is a woman in her twenties or thirties who had recovered from COVID-19. The chain recombines TRBV4-1 with TRBJ1-2, with 8 bases matching TRBD1. What was sequenced was PBMCs or T cells enriched from blood (not recorded which). In DNA, the CDR3 is TGCGCCAGCAGCCAAGCAGATCGACAGGGGAACACCTTC. It codes for CASSQADRQGNTF.